The sequence of this TCR beta chain was determined in a study of blood T cells in healthy people across ages. Whole-study results and caveats: Strong correlation existed between TCR beta diversity and naive T cell percentage.

The CDR3 spans 13 residues. The V end was cut by 0 bases, the J end by 2 bases, with 5 bases between. Germline values: CDR1 MNHEY, CDR2 SVGAGI. A sample-barcoded 5' primer and a J-beta primer mix were used in a second PCR of roughly 7 to 12 cycles. From the 5' RACE reads, TCRdb called clonotypes with MiXCR, one entry per CDR3 protein. The profile shows fewer than 800,000 distinct CDR3 sequences, roughly 32% of them singletons. This clonotype was detected ten times or more. Its antigen is unidentified. The receptor's source is a woman aged 80 or over in good health. Sequencing was done on a sample of blood. The chain recombines TRBV6-5 with TRBJ2-7; D is unresolved. This chain's CDR3 is CASSYSVAYEQYF. CDR3 DNA sequence: TGTGCCAGCAGTTACTCTGTCGCCTACGAGCAGTACTTC.